This TCR beta chain was sequenced during a study of blood T cells in healthy people across ages. The germline V gene encodes CDR1 SGHTA and CDR2 FQGTGA. The CDR3 consists of 11 residues. Trimming left V 2 bases short and J 12 bases short, with 8 bases between. This clonotype was detected a few times. Then a second PCR, running about 7 to 11 cycles, was carried out with a sample-barcoded 5' primer and a J-beta primer mix. One entry per CDR3 protein results from TCRdb running MiXCR on the 5' RACE reads. Of more than 900,000 distinct CDR3 sequences in the sample, less than 25% were seen once. These data also featured in a second study, about T cells of mothers and their children. That study reports: For each mother, over 10 million TCR beta CDR3 reads were obtained, and for each child, about 3 million.

The chain uses TRBV7-3 and TRBJ1-5; no reliable D call. Sequenced sample: blood. The receptor was derived from a girl aged 2 to 10 in good health. This chain's CDR3 is CASSLGNCQHF. As DNA, the CDR3 is TGTGCCAGCAGCTTAGGAAACTGCCAGCATTTT.